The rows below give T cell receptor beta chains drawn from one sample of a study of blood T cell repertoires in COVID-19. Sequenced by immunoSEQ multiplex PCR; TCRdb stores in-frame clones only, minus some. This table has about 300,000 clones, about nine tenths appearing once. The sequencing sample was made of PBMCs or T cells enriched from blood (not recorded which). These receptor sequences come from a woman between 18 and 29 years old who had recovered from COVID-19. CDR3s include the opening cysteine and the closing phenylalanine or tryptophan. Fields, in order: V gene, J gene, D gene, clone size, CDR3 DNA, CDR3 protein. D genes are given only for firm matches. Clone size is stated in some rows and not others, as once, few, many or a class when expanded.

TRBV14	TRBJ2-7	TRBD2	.	TGTGCCAGCAGCCGAGCGGGGGGCTCCTACGAGCAGTACTTC	CASSRAGGSYEQYF
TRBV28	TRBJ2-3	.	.	TGTGCCAGCAGGGTAGCGGACAACACAGATACGCAGTATTTT	CASRVADNTDTQYF
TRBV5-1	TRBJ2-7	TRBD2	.	TGCGCCAGCAGCGGGGGACTAGCGGACGGTTCCTACGAGCAGTACTTC	CASSGGLADGSYEQYF
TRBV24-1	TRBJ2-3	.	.	TGTGCCACCAGTGATTTGCAGGGTAGCACAGATACGCAGTATTTT	CATSDLQGSTDTQYF
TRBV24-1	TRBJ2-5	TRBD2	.	TGTGCCACCAGTGATTTGCGAGGGCCCGGGACTAAATTTGAAGAGACCCAGTACTTC	CATSDLRGPGTKFEETQYF
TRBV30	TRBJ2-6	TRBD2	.	TGTGCCGGTAATACACTAGCGGGGGACTCTGGGGCCAACGTCCTGACTTTC	CAGNTLAGDSGANVLTF
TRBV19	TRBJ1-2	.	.	TGTGCCAGTAGTACCCCGACGGGAAACTATGGCTACACCTTC	CASSTPTGNYGYTF
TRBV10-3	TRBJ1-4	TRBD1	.	TGTGCCATCAGGGGGACAGCCGAGCTAGGTGAAAAACTGTTTTTT	CAIRGTAELGEKLFF
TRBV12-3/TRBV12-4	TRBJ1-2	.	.	TGTGCCAGCAGTTTAGGCCAGGGAATTGGCTACACCTTC	CASSLGQGIGYTF
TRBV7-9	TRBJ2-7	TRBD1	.	TGTGCCAGCAGCTTACCTCGACAGGGGTGGGCCTACGAGCAGTACTTC	CASSLPRQGWAYEQYF
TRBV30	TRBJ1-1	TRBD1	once	TGTGCCACACGGACAGGCGGGGCCACTGAAGCTTTCTTT	CATRTGGATEAFF
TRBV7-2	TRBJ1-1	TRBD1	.	TGTGCCAGCAGCTTCCCCTCGGGACAGGAACGGAACACTGAAGCTTTCTTT	CASSFPSGQERNTEAFF
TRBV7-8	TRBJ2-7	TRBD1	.	TGTGCCAGCAGCTTAGCGCTGGGGACAGGGGCCTTCTACGAGCAGTACTTC	CASSLALGTGAFYEQYF
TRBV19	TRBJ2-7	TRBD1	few	TGTGCCAGTACCATGTCGGGACAGGGTTCCTACGAGCAGTACTTC	CASTMSGQGSYEQYF
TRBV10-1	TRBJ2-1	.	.	TGCGCCAGCAGTTCAACATGGTGTGAGCAGTTCTTC	CASSSTWCEQFF
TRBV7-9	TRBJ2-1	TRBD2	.	TGTGCCAGCAGCACGACTAGCGGGAGACGTAATGAGCAGTTCTTC	CASSTTSGRRNEQFF
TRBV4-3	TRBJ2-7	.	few	TGCGCCAGCAGCCAAGAAGAGTTTCGCGAGCAGTACTTC	CASSQEEFREQYF
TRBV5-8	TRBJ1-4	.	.	TGTGCCAGCAGCTTTTACGGACAGACTAATGAAAAACTGTTTTTT	CASSFYGQTNEKLFF
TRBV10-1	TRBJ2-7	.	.	TGCGCCAGCAGTGAAGGCGGTAGCTCCTACGAGCAGTACTTC	CASSEGGSSYEQYF
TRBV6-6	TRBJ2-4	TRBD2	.	TGTGCCAGCAGTAATGGGAAGCGGGGGGACATTCAGTACTTC	CASSNGKRGDIQYF
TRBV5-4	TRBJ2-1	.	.	TGTGCCAGCAGCTTGGTTGCGGGACCGGGGAACAATGAGCAGTTCTTC	CASSLVAGPGNNEQFF
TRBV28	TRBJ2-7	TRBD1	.	TGTGCCAGCTTACGACAGGGCGACTACGAGCAGTACTTC	CASLRQGDYEQYF
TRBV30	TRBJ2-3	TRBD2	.	TGTGCCTCCCTAGCGGGAGTAGGAGATACGCAGTATTTT	CASLAGVGDTQYF